This T cell receptor beta chain was identified during a study of T cell repertoires in cytomegalovirus infection. Notes on the study in general: Dominant in the ex vivo response were TCR beta clonotypes restricted by HLA-C and specific for CMV.

Concerning this clonotype: Its specificity is unknown. A much larger clonotype is one base distant, so this may be a read error.

TCRdb analysed the reads with MiXCR anew, one entry per CDR3 protein. In the table there are around 140,000 distinct CDR3 sequences, over 30% of which are singletons. Looked up from germline, CDR1 is DFQATT and CDR2 is SNEGSKA (reference sequence). This CDR3 spans 14 amino acids. This TCR was recovered from a human donor in good health (CMV status not recorded). Some clones in this sample may be carry-over from other donors' samples. The specimen was CD8+ T cells from cultured PBMCs, collected from culture after CMV antigen stimulation. V and J are TRBV20-1 and TRBJ1-1; a possible D gene is TRBD1 (6 bases). The DNA of the CDR3 is TGCAGTGCTACCTCTGACAGTCGGGACACTGAAGCTTTGTTT. Its protein product is CSATSDSRDTEALF.